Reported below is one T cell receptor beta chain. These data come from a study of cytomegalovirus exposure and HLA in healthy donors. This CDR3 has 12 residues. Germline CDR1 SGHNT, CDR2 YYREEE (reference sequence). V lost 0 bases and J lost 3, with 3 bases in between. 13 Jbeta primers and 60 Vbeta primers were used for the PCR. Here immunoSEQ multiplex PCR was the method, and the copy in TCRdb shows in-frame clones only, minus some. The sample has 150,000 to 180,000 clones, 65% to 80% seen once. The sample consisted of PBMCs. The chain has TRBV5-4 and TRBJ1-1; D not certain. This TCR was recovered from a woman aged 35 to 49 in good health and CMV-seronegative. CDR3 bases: TGTGCCAGCAGCTTGGCGGACACTGAAGCTTTCTTT. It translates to CASSLADTEAFF.